These T cell receptor beta chains were read from a single sample in a study of blood T cell repertoires in COVID-19. TCRdb's copy holds only in-frame clones and misses some; the assay was immunoSEQ multiplex PCR. Of around 45,000 clones listed, 87% are singletons. Sequencing was carried out using peripheral blood. Every receptor here comes from a man aged 55 to 70 with active COVID-19. Both conserved end residues are trimmed from each CDR3. Fields, in order: J gene, V gene, CDR3 protein.

TRBJ1-4	TRBV6-6	ASSYYPGTNEKLF
TRBJ2-3	TRBV6-6	ATASEGLTDTQY
TRBJ1-4	TRBV19	ASSAGERLF
TRBJ2-1	TRBV27	ASSLHTDYNEQF
TRBJ2-7	TRBV3-1/TRBV3-2	ASSRDFYEQY
TRBJ2-5	TRBV6-5	ASSEETQY
TRBJ2-2	TRBV3-1/TRBV3-2	ASSFGTGGTGELF
TRBJ2-7	TRBV15	ATSSRQGARVFY
TRBJ1-1	TRBV2	ASSDGQANTEAF
TRBJ2-2	TRBV7-2	ASSLGLVSGELF
TRBJ2-6	TRBV5-1	ASSLTGAGANVLT
TRBJ2-1	TRBV28	ASRLGAWSLNEQF
TRBJ1-6	TRBV5-1	ASSLGENSPLH
TRBJ1-1	TRBV28	ASSSPGQATEAF
TRBJ1-5	TRBV5-6	ASSLGWVRGQPQH
TRBJ1-6	TRBV25-1	ASSPGQGKNSPLH
TRBJ2-7	TRBV24-1	ATSGWTGPEQY
TRBJ2-3	TRBV5-4	ASRRSGGTSDTQY
TRBJ1-2	TRBV15	ATSLRDRRDIGYT
TRBJ2-5	TRBV28	ASSFIVSGVQTQY
TRBJ2-4	TRBV7-8	ASSLEGPSGDAKNIQY
TRBJ2-2	TRBV4-1	ASSWTGESGELF
TRBJ2-1	TRBV10-3	AITYSGVYNEQF
TRBJ2-1	TRBV7-9	ASSPAGLAGNEQF
TRBJ2-1	TRBV7-2	ASSRGTRFDEQF
TRBJ2-3	TRBV12-3/TRBV12-4	ASSLRDTQY
TRBJ2-1	TRBV27	ASSPAGTGYEF
TRBJ2-1	TRBV4-2	ASTPGLANNEQF
TRBJ2-7	TRBV7-2	ASRRLAGNTGEQY
TRBJ2-1	TRBV19	ASSISTVHEQF
TRBJ1-5	TRBV6-2/TRBV6-3	ASSLTGGGKPQH
TRBJ2-1	TRBV6-6	ASGDSGGAREQF
TRBJ1-1	TRBV6-5	ASSRQGGVNTEAF
TRBJ1-1	TRBV3-1/TRBV3-2	ASSQTGGSF
TRBJ1-3	TRBV10-1	ASRRTNSGNTIY
TRBJ1-1	TRBV2	ASSITGSGGTEAF
TRBJ1-5	TRBV28	ASTLGGDRQPQH
TRBJ2-1	TRBV10-2	ASRTSGSSYNEQF
TRBJ2-1	TRBV19	ASSIGTVRMAEQF
TRBJ2-2	TRBV24-1	ATSDFHRGTGELF
TRBJ2-3	TRBV7-8	ASSLGSSTDTQY
TRBJ2-1	TRBV6-1	ASSEAAGQGSNEQF
TRBJ1-4	TRBV28	ASSFPRGSGEKLF
TRBJ1-2	TRBV6-5	ASSYSVAGQGDGYT